A selection of T cell receptor beta chains follows, all from one sample in a study of blood T cells in healthy people across ages. TCRdb reprocessed the 5' RACE reads with MiXCR, giving one entry per CDR3 protein. The repertoire holds 1.5 million to 2 million distinct CDR3 sequences, approximately 28% seen once, with 7.7% in the top ten. Sequencing was done on a sample of blood. Every receptor here comes from a woman aged 25 to 39 in good health. Each CDR3 is given with its conserved first and last residue. Each record gives: V gene, clone size, D gene, J gene, CDR3 DNA, CDR3 protein. The D gene is left open where the match is weak. A clone size is listed for some rows: how often the clone was seen (once, few, many), or a class if it is expanded.

TRBV5-1,NA,NA,TRBJ2-2,TGCGCCAGCGGAACAGTTCCGGCCGGGGAGCTGTTTTTT,CASGTVPAGELFF
TRBV20-1,many,TRBD1,TRBJ2-7,TGCAGTGCTCCGGGACAGGGGGCGTGGGAGCAGTACTTC,CSAPGQGAWEQYF
TRBV29-1,few,NA,TRBJ1-5,TGCAGCGTGAGGGACGGGGATCAGCCCCAGCATTTT,CSVRDGDQPQHF
TRBV3-1,NA,NA,TRBJ1-1,TGTGCCAGCAGCCAAGATCGTGCAGAATGGAACACTGAAGCTTTCTTT,CASSQDRAEWNTEAFF
TRBV9,few,NA,TRBJ2-1,TGTGCCAGCAGCGTAGCTATTGAGTACAATGAGCAGTTCTTC,CASSVAIEYNEQFF
TRBV6-5,NA,NA,TRBJ2-2,TGTGCCAGCAATACTTTCGGGGACACCGGGGAGCTGTTTTTT,CASNTFGDTGELFF
TRBV12-3/TRBV12-4,NA,NA,TRBJ1-1,TGTGCCAGCAGCGAGGGGCCGACAGGAGGGAACACTGAAGCTTTCTTT,CASSEGPTGGNTEAFF
TRBV18,NA,TRBD1,TRBJ2-4,TGTGCCAGCTCACAATCGACAGGGGGCAAGGACATTCAGTACTTC,CASSQSTGGKDIQYF
TRBV20-1,NA,NA,TRBJ2-4,TGCAGTGCTAGGGCGACTAGGGGGGCTTTGGAGCAGTACTTC,CSARATRGALEQYF
TRBV27,few,NA,TRBJ2-7,TGTGCCAGCAGTTTTGGGATTCATACCTACGAGCAGTACTTC,CASSFGIHTYEQYF
TRBV2,NA,TRBD1,TRBJ2-3,TGTGCCAGCAGAAAAGGACAGGCCAAAGATACGCAGTATTTT,CASRKGQAKDTQYF
TRBV12-3/TRBV12-4,few,TRBD2,TRBJ2-1,TGTGCCAGCAGTTTTGGGACTAGCGGGGCCTGTGGCTACAATGAGCAGTTCTTC,CASSFGTSGACGYNEQFF
TRBV30,once,TRBD2,TRBJ2-7,TGTGCCTGGAGTCCACCCGGGACTAGCGGGAGCCACGAGCAGTACTTC,CAWSPPGTSGSHEQYF
TRBV11-2,NA,TRBD2,TRBJ2-1,TGTGCCAGCAGCTTAGATGGTAATAGCGGGAGGGCCTTGGGCAATGAGCAGTTCTTC,CASSLDGNSGRALGNEQFF
TRBV29-1,few,NA,TRBJ1-2,TGCAGCGCCACCCCACTGGCTACTAACTATGGCTACACCTTC,CSATPLATNYGYTF
TRBV4-1,many,NA,TRBJ2-1,TGCGCCAGCAGCCAAGTGGGGACATACAATGAGCAGTTCTTC,CASSQVGTYNEQFF
TRBV12-3/TRBV12-4,NA,TRBD2,TRBJ2-7,TGTGCCAGCAGTTTGAAAGTACTAGCGGGGGTGAACGCCTACGAGCAGTACTTC,CASSLKVLAGVNAYEQYF
TRBV5-1,few,TRBD1,TRBJ2-3,TGCGCCAGCAGCTTGATCGGGACAGGGGGCCGAGATACGCAGTATTTT,CASSLIGTGGRDTQYF
TRBV5-5,NA,TRBD1,TRBJ2-7,TGTGCCAGCAGCCGGGACAGGGGAGAAAGGTACGCGCAGTACTTC,CASSRDRGERYAQYF
TRBV6-5,few,NA,TRBJ1-1,TGTGCCAGCAGATACGGGGAGAGGAAGAACACTGAAGCTTTCTTT,CASRYGERKNTEAFF
TRBV14,few,NA,TRBJ2-7,TGTGCCAGCAGCCAAAAAGGGCAGGGTATCTACGAGCAGTACTTC,CASSQKGQGIYEQYF
TRBV7-6,few,TRBD1,TRBJ1-5,TGTGCCAGCAGCGAACAGGGGCATCAGCCCCAGCATTTT,CASSEQGHQPQHF
TRBV4-1,many,NA,TRBJ2-5,TGCGCCAGCAGCCTATGGGACTACCAAGAGACCCAGTACTTC,CASSLWDYQETQYF
TRBV6-5,NA,TRBD1,TRBJ2-7,TGTGCCAGCAGTGCAGAATCCGGGACAGACTACGAGCAGTACTTC,CASSAESGTDYEQYF
TRBV20-1,NA,TRBD2,TRBJ2-7,TGCAGTGCTAGATCGAGAGCTAGCGGTAGCTACAAGCAGTACTTC,CSARSRASGSYKQYF
TRBV27,NA,NA,TRBJ1-5,TGTGCCAACAAAACGGGCAATCAGCCCCAGCATTTT,CANKTGNQPQHF
TRBV6-2/TRBV6-3,few,TRBD2,TRBJ2-1,TGTGCCAGCAGTTATTGGGCTAGCGGGAGTAATGAGCAGTTCTTC,CASSYWASGSNEQFF